The 32 T cell receptor beta chains in this list originate from one sample, sequenced in a study of radiation and T cells in renal cell carcinoma. Clones were read by immunoSEQ multiplex PCR, and TCRdb kept only the in-frame ones, dropping some. The sample records approximately 90,000 clones, 70% to 90% being singletons. Specified time point: baseline pretreatment blood. Sample treatment: 15 Gy SBRT to primary tumor, nephrectomy 4 weeks later. The material was blood, obtained from a patient whose treatment included radiotherapy and nephrectomy. The receptors stem from a man aged 50 to 59 with renal cell carcinoma.

This chain connects TRBV19 to TRBJ2-3; 8 nucleotides agree with TRBD2. From germline, CDR1 is LNHDA and CDR2 SQIVND (reference sequence). The CDR3 consists of 14 residues. V shed 6 bases and J 6 bases; nucleotides not matched to a gene: 8. The CDR3 region is CASRGGRSVDTQYF. CDR3 sequence (DNA): TGTGCCAGTAGGGGCGGGAGGAGTGTCGATACGCAGTATTTT.

The V call is TRBV2, the J call TRBJ2-5, with unresolved D. The V and J ends lost 6 bases and 3 bases respectively, with 8 bases between them. Germline V CDR1 and CDR2: SNHLY, FYNNEI. This CDR3 region has 12 residues. The CDR3: CASRSDEETQYF. The DNA for the CDR3 is TGTGCCAGCAGGAGTGATGAAGAGACCCAGTACTTC.

The CDR3 here is CASSLTYRASNQPQHF. The CDR3 DNA reads as TGTGCCAGCAGCTTAACCTACAGGGCTAGCAATCAGCCCCAGCATTTT. This chain links TRBV7-2 with TRBJ1-5, with D tentatively TRBD1 (6 bases). This CDR3 has 16 residues. The ends were cut back, 2 bases at V and 0 bases at J, with 11 bases in the middle. Germline V CDR1 and CDR2: SGHTA, FQGNSA.

V and J are TRBV6-6 and TRBJ1-3; D is uncertain. The CDR3 extends over 14 amino acids. V gave up 2 bases and J gave up 0 bases, with 5 bases separating them. Germline V gene lookup returns CDR1 MNHNY and CDR2 SVGAGI (reference sequence). The CDR3 sequence: CASSYESSGNTIYF. The DNA for the CDR3 is TGTGCCAGCAGTTACGAAAGCTCTGGAAACACCATATATTTT.

The V and J genes are TRBV5-1 and TRBJ2-7; D is perhaps TRBD2 (5 bases). V lost 0 bases, J lost 2 bases, and 9 bases lay in between. The CDR3 is 14 residues long. The germline gives CDR1 SGHRS, CDR2 YFSETQ. Written as DNA, the CDR3 is TGCGCCAGCAGCTTGGAGGCTAGCCCCTACGAGCAGTACTTC. It is translated as CASSLEASPYEQYF.

This clone was counted only a few times. The rearrangement links TRBV29-1 to TRBJ1-1, with D possibly matching TRBD1 (5 bases). Germline V lookup: CDR1 SQVTM, CDR2 ANQGSEA. There are 10 residues in the CDR3. Trimming stripped 8 bases from V and 10 bases from J, with 14 bases between. CDR3 region: CSFGEGRAFF. CDR3 nucleotide sequence: TGCAGCTTTGGGGAGGGACGAGCTTTCTTT.

The chain couples TRBV7-6 to TRBJ2-1; tentative D call: TRBD1 (7 bases). V lost 4 bases and J 8 bases, leaving 24 bases between the germline ends. Germline V gene lookup returns CDR1 SGHVS and CDR2 FNYEAQ. This CDR3 comprises 17 residues. The chain's CDR3 is CASSSLGGSQGGDEQFF. The CDR3 DNA follows: TGTGCCAGCAGCTCCCTCGGGGGTTCCCAGGGGGGAGATGAGCAGTTCTTC.

This rearrangement joins TRBV27 to TRBJ2-7; 9 positions match TRBD1. CDR3 length equals 19 residues. CDR1 MNHEY and CDR2 SMNVEV come from the germline V gene (reference sequence). The ends lost 5 bases at V and 4 bases at J; junction bases unmatched: 21. The CDR3 loop is CASSPERDRVSAQGYEQYF. DNA for the CDR3: TGTGCCAGCAGTCCTGAAAGGGACAGGGTTAGCGCTCAGGGGTACGAGCAGTACTTC.

The rearrangement links TRBV18 to TRBJ2-7; D ambiguous. V shed 5 bases and J shed 0 bases, with 14 bases lying between them. This CDR3 spans 15 amino acids. Germline V gene sequence: CDR1 KGHSH, CDR2 LQKENI. The CDR3: CASSSDVLTSYEQYF. In DNA, the CDR3 is TGTGCCAGCTCATCGGACGTCCTGACCTCCTACGAGCAGTACTTC.

This clone has a single count. The J gene is TRBJ2-3, the V gene TRBV6-5; 8 bases are a match to TRBD2. Looked up from germline, CDR1 is MNHEY and CDR2 is SVGAGI. This CDR3 comprises 14 residues. The V and J ends lost 4 bases and 5 bases, in that order; junction bases with no gene match: 5. CDR3 residues: CASSWGRGGDTQYF. Written as DNA, the CDR3 is TGTGCCAGCAGTTGGGGCCGGGGGGGAGATACGCAGTATTTT.

The chain couples TRBV5-4 to TRBJ2-5; the match to TRBD1 covers 8 bases. The germline V gene encodes CDR1 SGHNT and CDR2 YYREEE (reference sequence). Trimming took 0 bases from V and 7 from J; bases not matched to a gene: 11. This CDR3 spans 16 amino acids. CDR3 region: CASSLVDRGPGRTQYF. DNA of the CDR3: TGTGCCAGCAGCTTGGTTGACAGGGGCCCCGGGAGGACCCAGTACTTC.

V is TRBV5-5 and J is TRBJ1-5; no reliable D call. CDR3 size: 13 residues. Germline V gives CDR1 SGHKS, CDR2 YYEKEE (reference sequence). With 0 bases removed from V and 7 bases from J, the gap between germline ends came to 8 bases. CDR3 sequence reads: CASSLEQDQPQHF. The CDR3 DNA reads as TGTGCCAGCAGCTTGGAGCAGGACCAGCCCCAGCATTTT. Combining the CDR3 with reference TRBV5-5 and TRBJ1-5 gives the whole variable domain DAGVTQSPTHLIKTRGQQVTLRCSPISGHKSVSWYQQVLGQGPQFIFQYYEKEERGRGNFPDRFSARQFPNYSSELNVNALLLGDSALYLCASSLEQDQPQHFGDGTRLSIL.

V gene TRBV29-1 combines with J gene TRBJ2-1; TRBD1 might be the D (6 bases). Trimming removed 1 base at V and 6 bases at J, with 10 bases between. CDR1 and CDR2 from the germline V gene are SQVTM and ANQGSEA. This CDR3 is built from 13 residues. The CDR3 region is CSVEVWGPNEQFF. The CDR3 DNA is TGCAGCGTTGAAGTGTGGGGGCCCAATGAGCAGTTCTTC.

V is TRBV4-2 and J is TRBJ2-7; no clear D. V lost 0 bases to trimming and J lost 3 bases, with 9 bases between them. Germline V CDR1 and CDR2: LGHNA, YNFKEQ. The CDR3 loop spans 14 amino acids. The CDR3 loop is CASSQDGSYYEQYF. CDR3 nucleotide sequence: TGTGCCAGCAGCCAAGACGGTAGTTACTACGAGCAGTACTTC.

The V call is TRBV19, the J call TRBJ2-3; D call uncertain. Germline CDR1 LNHDA, CDR2 SQIVND (reference sequence). The V end lost 3 bases, the J end lost 6 bases, and 10 bases lay between the germline ends. This CDR3 is built from 13 residues. CDR3 sequence (DNA): TGTGCCAGTAGTATCGACTCCCAGGATACGCAGTATTTT. It encodes CASSIDSQDTQYF.

The genes are TRBV10-2 and TRBJ2-1; maybe TRBD2 (5 bases). Germline values: CDR1 WSHSY, CDR2 SAAADI. The CDR3 runs 15 residues. Trimming pared 3 bases from V and 2 bases from J, leaving 11 bases between. The CDR3 protein is CASSDRGRTYNEQFF. CDR3 coding DNA: TGCGCCAGCAGTGACCGTGGGAGAACCTACAATGAGCAGTTCTTC.

The rearrangement joins TRBV18 to TRBJ2-3; D is uncertain. The CDR3 extends over 12 amino acids. From germline, CDR1 is KGHSH and CDR2 LQKENI. Trimming left V 7 bases short and J 2 bases short, with 7 bases between. The CDR3 DNA follows: TGTGCCAGCTTTCAATACACAGATACGCAGTATTTT. Protein product: CASFQYTDTQYF.

As to this clone: The identical CDR3 is also encoded by other nucleotide sequences in the sample. The chain is built from TRBV4-1 and TRBJ2-7; D is ambiguous. This CDR3 is 13 amino acids long. Germline assignment: CDR1 MGHRA and CDR2 YSYEKL. V dropped 0 bases and J dropped 4 bases, with 7 bases sitting between them. The chain's CDR3 is CASSQDKGYEQYF. CDR3 DNA: TGCGCCAGCAGCCAAGACAAAGGGTACGAGCAGTACTTC.

The chain couples TRBV28 to TRBJ1-5; D uncertain. Germline loops: CDR1 MDHEN, CDR2 SYDVKM. The V gene lost 5 bases and the J gene lost 0 bases, with 14 bases spanning the gap. The CDR3 is 16 amino acids. This CDR3 is CASSPSGRDSNQPQHF. In DNA, the CDR3 is TGTGCCAGCAGTCCCTCCGGACGGGATAGCAATCAGCCCCAGCATTTT.

The rearrangement links TRBV2 to TRBJ1-1, with D possibly being TRBD1 (6 bases). CDR3 length equals 13 residues. Germline V gene sequence: CDR1 SNHLY, CDR2 FYNNEI. Trimming stripped 4 bases from V and 4 bases from J, with 10 bases between. The CDR3 loop is CASSGQASTEAFF. For the CDR3, the DNA is TGTGCCAGCAGTGGACAGGCTAGCACTGAAGCTTTCTTT. Combining the CDR3 with reference TRBV2 and TRBJ1-1 gives the whole variable domain EPEVTQTPSHQVTQMGQEVILRCVPISNHLYFYWYRQILGQKVEFLVSFYNNEISEKSEIFDDQFSVERPDGSNFTLKIRSTKLEDSAMYFCASSGQASTEAFFGQGTRLTVV.

The chain is built from TRBV6-6 and TRBJ1-4; 9 bases fit TRBD1. V trimming: 5 bases; J trimming: 4 bases; junction bases outside the gene matches: 8. Per germline, CDR1 MNHNY and CDR2 SVGAGI (reference sequence). CDR3 size: 16 residues. The CDR3 loop is CASSLYRGQHNEKLFF. DNA for the CDR3: TGTGCCAGCAGTCTGTACAGGGGGCAGCATAATGAAAAACTGTTTTTT.

The chain uses TRBV5-5 and TRBJ1-2, with D possibly TRBD1 on 5 matching bases. V was pared by 1 base and J by 4 bases, with 17 bases between. CDR3 size: 16 residues. CDR1 SGHKS and CDR2 YYEKEE come from the germline V gene (reference sequence). CDR3 DNA: TGTGCCAGCAGCTTGTCCAGGGCTCAGGGTCCCTATGGCTACACCTTC. Residues: CASSLSRAQGPYGYTF.

The CDR3 DNA reads as TGTGCCAGCAGCGTGGGCCCGAGCGGGACCTCCTACGAGCAGTACTTC. Translation gives CASSVGPSGTSYEQYF. The chain couples TRBV9 to TRBJ2-7, with TRBD2 matching over 7 bases. Germline loops: CDR1 SGDLS, CDR2 YYNGEE. V was pared by 2 bases and J by 0 bases, with 8 bases of the junction left unmatched. This CDR3 region has 16 residues.

The chain uses TRBV4-1 and TRBJ1-1; D call uncertain. V was trimmed by 0 bases and J by 4 bases, leaving 12 bases between them. Per germline, CDR1 MGHRA and CDR2 YSYEKL. The CDR3 extends over 15 amino acids. CDR3 region: CASSQEFNRRTEAFF. The CDR3 DNA reads as TGCGCCAGCAGCCAAGAATTCAATCGGCGCACTGAAGCTTTCTTT.

This clone was picked up a small number of times. The rearrangement links TRBV7-8 to TRBJ2-7, with TRBD2 as a possible D gene (5 bases). From germline, CDR1 is SGHVS and CDR2 FQNEAQ. Trimming removed 5 bases from V and 2 bases from J, with 10 bases in between. This CDR3 spans 13 amino acids. The CDR3 nucleotides read TGTGCCAGCAGCCATAGGACTGCCTACGAGCAGTACTTC. Its translation is CASSHRTAYEQYF. Full variable domain (missing parts from reference TRBV7-8 and TRBJ2-7): GAGVSQSPRYKVAKRGQDVALRCDPISGHVSLFWYQQALGQGPEFLTYFQNEAQLDKSGLPSDRFFAERPEGSVSTLKIQRTQQEDSAVYLCASSHRTAYEQYFGPGTRLTVT.

CDR3 loop: CASRVQGNSYEQYF. Written as DNA, the CDR3 is TGTGCCAGCCGGGTACAGGGGAACTCCTACGAGCAGTACTTC. The gene calls are TRBV2 and TRBJ2-7, with 7 bases identical to TRBD1. In germline, CDR1 is SNHLY, CDR2 FYNNEI. The CDR3 runs to 14 residues. Trimming removed 8 bases from V and 0 bases from J; junction bases left unmatched: 7.

The rearrangement joins TRBV19 to TRBJ1-4; 7 nucleotides line up with TRBD1. This CDR3 contains 14 residues. The junction had 4 bases not matched to a gene; V was cut back by 5 bases and J by 4 bases. Germline V gives CDR1 LNHDA, CDR2 SQIVND (reference sequence). CDR3 coding DNA: TGTGCCAGTAGTCCGGGACAGATTAATGAAAAACTGTTTTTT. Its protein product is CASSPGQINEKLFF.

The chain recombines TRBV28 with TRBJ2-1; D may match TRBD1 or TRBD2 (5 bases each). This CDR3 region has 13 residues. Trimming removed 8 bases from V and 0 bases from J, with 8 bases in between. The germline V gene has CDR1 MDHEN and CDR2 SYDVKM. The CDR3 is CASRGGSYNEQFF. The CDR3 DNA reads TGTGCCAGCCGTGGGGGCTCCTACAATGAGCAGTTCTTC.

This sequence joins TRBV9 and TRBJ2-5, with 10 bases that match TRBD2. V lost 0 bases, J lost 5 bases, and 4 bases stayed unmatched. This CDR3 spans 15 amino acids. From germline, CDR1 is SGDLS and CDR2 YYNGEE. CDR3 nucleotides: TGTGCCAGCAGCGTAGGTCGTAGCGGGGGGGAGACCCAGTACTTC. Translating gives CASSVGRSGGETQYF. Together with reference TRBV9 and TRBJ2-5, the CDR3 gives the full variable domain: DSGVTQTPKHLITATGQRVTLRCSPRSGDLSVYWYQQSLDQGLQFLIQYYNGEERAKGNILERFSAQQFPDLHSELNLSSLELGDSALYFCASSVGRSGGETQYFGPGTRLLVL.

This sequence joins TRBV19 and TRBJ1-2; D remains ambiguous. The CDR3 loop spans 14 amino acids. Germline-derived CDR1 and CDR2 are LNHDA and SQIVND (reference sequence). Trimming shortened V by 5 bases and J by 4 bases, and 14 bases separated the two germline ends. In nucleotides, the CDR3 is TGTGCCAGTAGTGGGTTAGGAACCCGCTATGGCTACACCTTC. Translating it yields CASSGLGTRYGYTF. Using reference TRBV19 and TRBJ1-2 for the parts outside the CDR3, the full variable domain is DGGITQSPKYLFRKEGQNVTLSCEQNLNHDAMYWYRQDPGQGLRLIYYSQIVNDFQKGDIAEGYSVSREKKESFPLTVTSAQKNPTAFYLCASSGLGTRYGYTFGSGTRLTVV.

The genes are TRBV5-1 and TRBJ2-1; possible D gene TRBD2, 6 bases. The CDR3 spans 16 residues. Trimming stripped 4 bases from V and 5 bases from J, with 19 bases between. Germline lookup yields CDR1 SGHRS and CDR2 YFSETQ. CDR3: CASSRVILGLNNEQFF. For the CDR3, the DNA is TGCGCCAGCAGCCGAGTTATCCTCGGACTAAACAATGAGCAGTTCTTC.

This chain uses TRBV7-9 with TRBJ1-2; TRBD1 matches 9 bases. This CDR3 has 16 amino acids. The ends lost 3 bases at V and 7 bases at J; junction bases unmatched: 12. The V gene's germline CDR1 is SEHNR and CDR2 FQNEAQ (reference sequence). CDR3 DNA sequence: TGTGCCAGCAGCTTCAACCGGGACAGGGAGAGTCGTGGCTACACCTTC. Amino acids: CASSFNRDRESRGYTF.